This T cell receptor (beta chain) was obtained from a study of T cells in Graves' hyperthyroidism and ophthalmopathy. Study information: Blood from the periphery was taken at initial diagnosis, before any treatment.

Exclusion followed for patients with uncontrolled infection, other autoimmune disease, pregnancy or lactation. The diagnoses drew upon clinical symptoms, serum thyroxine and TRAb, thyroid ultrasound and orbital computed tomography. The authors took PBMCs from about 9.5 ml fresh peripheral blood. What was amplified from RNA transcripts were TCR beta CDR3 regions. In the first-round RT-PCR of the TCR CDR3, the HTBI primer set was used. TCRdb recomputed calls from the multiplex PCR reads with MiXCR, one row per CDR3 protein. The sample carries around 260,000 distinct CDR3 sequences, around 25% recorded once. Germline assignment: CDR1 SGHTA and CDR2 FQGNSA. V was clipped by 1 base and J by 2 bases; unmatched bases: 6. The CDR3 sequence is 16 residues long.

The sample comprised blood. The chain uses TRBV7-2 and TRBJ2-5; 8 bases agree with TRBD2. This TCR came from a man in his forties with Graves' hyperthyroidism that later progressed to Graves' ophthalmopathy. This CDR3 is CASSLGPGRGQETQYF. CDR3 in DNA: TGTGCCAGCAGCTTAGGACCCGGGAGGGGGCAAGAGACCCAGTACTTC. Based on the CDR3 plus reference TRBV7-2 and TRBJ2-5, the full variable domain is GAGVSQSPSNKVTEKGKDVELRCDPISGHTALYWYRQSLGQGLEFLIYFQGNSAPDKSGLPSDRFSAERTGGSVSTLTIQRTQQEDSAVYLCASSLGPGRGQETQYFGPGTRLLVL.